This record looks at one T cell receptor beta chain sequence and its context. Its matching antigen is unknown. V lost 0 bases, J lost 4 bases, and 9 bases lay in between. Germline assignment: CDR1 LNHNV and CDR2 YYDKDF (reference sequence). The CDR3 spans 14 residues. The data are from a study of blood T cells in healthy people across ages. Study-wide points: In the absence of known donor CMV status, changes in expanded clonotypes were possibly confounded.

The second PCR ran roughly 6 to 11 cycles with a sample-barcoded 5' primer and J-beta primers. TCRdb used MiXCR to reprocess the 5' RACE reads, holding one entry per CDR3 protein. The sample records roughly 1,000,000 distinct CDR3 sequences, about 25% being singletons. This sample also belongs to another study, concerning T cells of mothers and their children. That paper adds: Sample barcodes plus 2-4 random nucleotides came from the M1S primer.

The chain carries TRBV15 and TRBJ1-1; D might be TRBD1 (5 bases). Sample: blood. The sequence derives from a girl aged 2 to 10 in good health. CDR3 residues: CATSREGGGTEAFF. DNA of the CDR3: TGTGCCACCAGCAGAGAGGGGGGAGGCACTGAAGCTTTCTTT. Drawing the rest from reference TRBV15 and TRBJ1-1, the complete variable domain is DAMVIQNPRYQVTQFGKPVTLSCSQTLNHNVMYWYQQKSSQAPKLLFHYYDKDFNNEADTPDNFQSRRPNTSFCFLDIRSPGLGDTAMYLCATSREGGGTEAFFGQGTRLTVV.